Sequencing of this T cell receptor (beta chain) was carried out in a study of blood T cell repertoires in COVID-19. Background on the study: The United States, Italy and Spain supplied acute and convalescent COVID-19 samples. Sample material is recorded as cDNA or gDNA derived from T cells, B-cell-depleted T cells, or PBMCs.

Participants classified as exposed had met a COVID-19 case within 2 weeks before study entry. CDR3 length: 16 residues. Germline V gene lookup returns CDR1 MDHEN and CDR2 SYDVKM. Trimming left V 6 bases short and J 0 bases short, with 15 bases between. Per the study methods: For nucleated cells, counts were estimated from reference gene primer amplification. The data were produced by immunoSEQ multiplex PCR, yet TCRdb's version contains in-frame clones alone and is incomplete. The DNA gave D and trimming, while V, J and clone size come from that table. The sample has 280,000 or so clones, under 90% seen once.

The clonotype was recovered from a woman in her fifties or sixties who had been exposed to COVID-19. V and J are TRBV28 and TRBJ1-5, with D possibly being TRBD1 (5 bases). The sequenced sample consisted of PBMCs or T cells enriched from blood (not recorded which). The CDR3 loop reads CASSGGTTYSNQPQHF. The CDR3 region has the DNA TGTGCCAGCAGCGGGGGGACTACCTATAGCAATCAGCCCCAGCATTTT.